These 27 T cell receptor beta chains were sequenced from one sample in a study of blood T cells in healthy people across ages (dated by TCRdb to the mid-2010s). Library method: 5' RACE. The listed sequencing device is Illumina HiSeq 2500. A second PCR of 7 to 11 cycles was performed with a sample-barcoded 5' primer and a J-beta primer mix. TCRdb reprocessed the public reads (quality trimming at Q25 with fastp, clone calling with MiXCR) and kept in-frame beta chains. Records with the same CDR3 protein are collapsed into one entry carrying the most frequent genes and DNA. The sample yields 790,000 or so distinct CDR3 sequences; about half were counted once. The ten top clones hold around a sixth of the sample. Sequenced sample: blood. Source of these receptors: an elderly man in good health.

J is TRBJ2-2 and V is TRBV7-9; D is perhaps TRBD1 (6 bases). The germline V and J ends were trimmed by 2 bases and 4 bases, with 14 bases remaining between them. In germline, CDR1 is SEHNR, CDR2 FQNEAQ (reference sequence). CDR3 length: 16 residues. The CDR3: CASSLTGQARTGELFF. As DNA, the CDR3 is TGTGCCAGCAGCTTAACGGGACAAGCCCGCACCGGGGAGCTGTTTTTT.

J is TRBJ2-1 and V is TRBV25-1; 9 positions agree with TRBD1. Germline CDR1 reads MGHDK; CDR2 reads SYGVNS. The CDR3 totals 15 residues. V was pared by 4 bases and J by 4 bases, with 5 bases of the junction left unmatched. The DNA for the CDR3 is TGTGCCAGCAGTGTCCGGGACAGGGCATACAATGAGCAGTTCTTC. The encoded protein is CASSVRDRAYNEQFF. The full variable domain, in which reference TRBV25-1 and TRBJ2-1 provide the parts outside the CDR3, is EADIYQTPRYLVIGTGKKITLECSQTMGHDKMYWYQQDPGMELHLIHYSYGVNSTEKGDLSSESTVSRIRTEHFPLTLESARPSHTSQYLCASSVRDRAYNEQFFGPGTRLTVL.

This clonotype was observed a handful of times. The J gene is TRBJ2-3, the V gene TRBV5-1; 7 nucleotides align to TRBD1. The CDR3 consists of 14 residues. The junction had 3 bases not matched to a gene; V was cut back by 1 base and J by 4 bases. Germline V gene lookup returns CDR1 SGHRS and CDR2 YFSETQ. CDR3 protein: CASSLQGDADTQYF. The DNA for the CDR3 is TGCGCCAGCAGCTTGCAGGGGGACGCAGATACGCAGTATTTT.

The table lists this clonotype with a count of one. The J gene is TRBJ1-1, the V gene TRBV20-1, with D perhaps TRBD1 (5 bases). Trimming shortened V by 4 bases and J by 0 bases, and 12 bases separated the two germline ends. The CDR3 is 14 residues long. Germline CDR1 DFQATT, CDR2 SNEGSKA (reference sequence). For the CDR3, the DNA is TGCAGTGCTATACGGGACGCAATGAACACTGAAGCTTTCTTT. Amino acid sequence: CSAIRDAMNTEAFF.

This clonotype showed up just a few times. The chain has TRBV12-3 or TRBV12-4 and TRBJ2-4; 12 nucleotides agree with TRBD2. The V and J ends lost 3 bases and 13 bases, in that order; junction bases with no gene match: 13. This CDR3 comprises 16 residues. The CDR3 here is CASSFFLAGGPKEQYF. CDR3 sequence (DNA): TGTGCCAGCAGTTTCTTTCTAGCGGGAGGGCCAAAAGAGCAGTACTTC.

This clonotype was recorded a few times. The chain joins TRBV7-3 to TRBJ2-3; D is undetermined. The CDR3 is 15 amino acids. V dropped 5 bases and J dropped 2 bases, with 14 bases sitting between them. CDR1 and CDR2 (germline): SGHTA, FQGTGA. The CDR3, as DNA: TGTGCCAGCAGCCCCACCGGGTTTGACACAGATACGCAGTATTTT. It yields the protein CASSPTGFDTDTQYF.

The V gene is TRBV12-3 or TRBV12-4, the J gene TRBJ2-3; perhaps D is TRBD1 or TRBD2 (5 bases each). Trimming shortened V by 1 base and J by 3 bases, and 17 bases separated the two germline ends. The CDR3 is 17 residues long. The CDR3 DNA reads TGTGCCAGCAGTTTAGAAGAGGGGACGTTACCTACAGATACGCAGTATTTT. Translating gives CASSLEEGTLPTDTQYF.

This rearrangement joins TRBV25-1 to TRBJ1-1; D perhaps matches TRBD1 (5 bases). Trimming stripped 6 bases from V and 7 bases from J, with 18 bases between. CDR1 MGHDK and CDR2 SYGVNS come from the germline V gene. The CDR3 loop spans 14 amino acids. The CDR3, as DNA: TGTGCCAGCAGCCAAAGAGGGGTATTCGATGAAGCTTTCTTT. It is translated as CASSQRGVFDEAFF.

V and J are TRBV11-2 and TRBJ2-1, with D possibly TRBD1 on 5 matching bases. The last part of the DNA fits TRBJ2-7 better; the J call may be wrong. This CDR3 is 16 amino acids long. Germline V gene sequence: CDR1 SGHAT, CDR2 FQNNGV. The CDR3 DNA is TGTGCCAGCAGCCCCACCGGCGCAGGGTCCTACAATGAGCAGTACTTC. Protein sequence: CASSPTGAGSYNEQYF.

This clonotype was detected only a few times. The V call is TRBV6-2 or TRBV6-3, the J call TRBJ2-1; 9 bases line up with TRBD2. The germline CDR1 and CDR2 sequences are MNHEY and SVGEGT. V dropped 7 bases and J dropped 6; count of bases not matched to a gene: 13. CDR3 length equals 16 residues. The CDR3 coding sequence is TGTGCCAGCACCAATTATGGCGGGAGGGGGGGCAATGAGCAGTTCTTC. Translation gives CASTNYGGRGGNEQFF.

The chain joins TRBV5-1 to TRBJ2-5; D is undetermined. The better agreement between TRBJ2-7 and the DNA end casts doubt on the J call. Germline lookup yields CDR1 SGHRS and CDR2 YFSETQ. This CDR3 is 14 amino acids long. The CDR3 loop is CASSWQAPGDEQYF. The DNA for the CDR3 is TGCGCCAGCAGCTGGCAGGCCCCTGGGGACGAGCAGTACTTC.

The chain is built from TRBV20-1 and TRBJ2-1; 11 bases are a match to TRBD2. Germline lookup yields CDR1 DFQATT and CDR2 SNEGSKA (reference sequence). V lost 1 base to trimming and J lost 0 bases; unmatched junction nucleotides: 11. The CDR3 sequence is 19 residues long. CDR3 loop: CSARGGLAGGGSSYNEQFF. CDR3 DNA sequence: TGCAGTGCTAGAGGGGGGCTAGCGGGAGGAGGGAGCTCCTACAATGAGCAGTTCTTC.

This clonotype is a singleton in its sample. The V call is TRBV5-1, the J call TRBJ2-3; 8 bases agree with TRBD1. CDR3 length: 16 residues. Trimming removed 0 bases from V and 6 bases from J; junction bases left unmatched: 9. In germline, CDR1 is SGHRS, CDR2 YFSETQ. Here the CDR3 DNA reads TGCGCCAGCAGCTTGGTTCGGCCAGGGGGCCCGGATACGCAGTATTTT. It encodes CASSLVRPGGPDTQYF.

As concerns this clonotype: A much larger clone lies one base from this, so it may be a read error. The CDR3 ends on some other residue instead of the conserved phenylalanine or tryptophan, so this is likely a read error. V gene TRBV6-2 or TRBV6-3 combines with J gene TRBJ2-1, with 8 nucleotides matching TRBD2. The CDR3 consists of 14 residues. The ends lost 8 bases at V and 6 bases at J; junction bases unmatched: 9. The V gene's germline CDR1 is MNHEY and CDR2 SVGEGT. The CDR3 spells CASRPSSGSNEQFL. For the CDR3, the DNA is TGTGCCAGCCGACCTTCCAGCGGGAGCAATGAGCAGTTCCTC.

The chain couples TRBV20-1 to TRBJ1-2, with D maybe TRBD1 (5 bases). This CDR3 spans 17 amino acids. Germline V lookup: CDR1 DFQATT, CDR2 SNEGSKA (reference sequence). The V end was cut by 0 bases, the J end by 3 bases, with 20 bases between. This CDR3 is CSARDRFGHRGDYGYTF. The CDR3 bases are TGCAGTGCTAGAGATCGTTTTGGGCACCGAGGGGACTATGGCTACACCTTC.

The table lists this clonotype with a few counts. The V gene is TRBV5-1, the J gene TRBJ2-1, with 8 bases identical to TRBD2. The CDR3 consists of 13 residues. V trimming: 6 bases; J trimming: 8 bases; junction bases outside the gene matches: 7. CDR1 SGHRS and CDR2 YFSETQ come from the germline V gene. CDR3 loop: CASNPGGPHEQFF. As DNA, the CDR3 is TGCGCCAGCAACCCGGGAGGGCCTCATGAGCAGTTCTTC.

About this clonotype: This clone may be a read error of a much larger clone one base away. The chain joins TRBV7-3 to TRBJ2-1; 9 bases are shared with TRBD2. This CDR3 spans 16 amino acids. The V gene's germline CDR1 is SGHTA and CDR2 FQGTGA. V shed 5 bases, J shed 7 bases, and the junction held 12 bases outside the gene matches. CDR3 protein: CASSPISGSAWNEQFF. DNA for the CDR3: TGTGCCAGCAGCCCCATTAGCGGGAGCGCGTGGAATGAGCAGTTCTTC.

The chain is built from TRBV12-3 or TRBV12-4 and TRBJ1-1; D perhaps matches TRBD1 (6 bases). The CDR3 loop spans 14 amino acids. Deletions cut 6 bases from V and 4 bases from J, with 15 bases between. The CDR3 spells CASRISQGVTEAFF. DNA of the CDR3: TGTGCCAGCAGGATCTCACAGGGTGTCACTGAAGCTTTCTTT.

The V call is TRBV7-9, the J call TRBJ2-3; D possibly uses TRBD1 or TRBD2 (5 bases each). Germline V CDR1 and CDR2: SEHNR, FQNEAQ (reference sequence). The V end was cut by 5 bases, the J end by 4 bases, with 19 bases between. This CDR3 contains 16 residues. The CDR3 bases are TGTGCCAGCAGCCCATCTAGAGGGGTTTTCGCAGATACGCAGTATTTT. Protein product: CASSPSRGVFADTQYF.

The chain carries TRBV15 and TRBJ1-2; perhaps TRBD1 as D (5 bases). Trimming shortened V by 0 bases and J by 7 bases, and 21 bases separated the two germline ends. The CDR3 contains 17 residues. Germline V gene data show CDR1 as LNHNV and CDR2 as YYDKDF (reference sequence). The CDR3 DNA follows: TGTGCCACCAGCAGAGATCACCTCTGGGACGAGGGCTGTGGCTACACCTTC. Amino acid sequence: CATSRDHLWDEGCGYTF.

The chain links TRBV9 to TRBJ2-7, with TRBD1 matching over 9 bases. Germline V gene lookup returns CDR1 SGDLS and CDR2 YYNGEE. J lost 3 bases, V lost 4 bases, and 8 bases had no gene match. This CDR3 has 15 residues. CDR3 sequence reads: CASSPGTGRNYEQYF. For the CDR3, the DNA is TGTGCCAGCAGCCCCGGGACAGGGAGGAACTACGAGCAGTACTTC. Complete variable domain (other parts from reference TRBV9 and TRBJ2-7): DSGVTQTPKHLITATGQRVTLRCSPRSGDLSVYWYQQSLDQGLQFLIQYYNGEERAKGNILERFSAQQFPDLHSELNLSSLELGDSALYFCASSPGTGRNYEQYFGPGTRLTVT.

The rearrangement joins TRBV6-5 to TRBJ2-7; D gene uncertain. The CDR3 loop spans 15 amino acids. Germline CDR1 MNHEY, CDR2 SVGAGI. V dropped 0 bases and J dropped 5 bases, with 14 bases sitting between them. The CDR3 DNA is TGTGCCAGCAGTTACTCGGCCGTACCCTCGCACGAGCAGTACTTC. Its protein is CASSYSAVPSHEQYF.

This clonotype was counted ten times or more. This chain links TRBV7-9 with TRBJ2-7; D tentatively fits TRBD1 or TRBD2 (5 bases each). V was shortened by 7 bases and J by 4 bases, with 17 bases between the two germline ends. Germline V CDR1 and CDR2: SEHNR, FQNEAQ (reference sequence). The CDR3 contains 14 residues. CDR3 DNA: TGTGCCAGCACCCCGTCGGGAAAGGGGTACGAGCAGTACTTC. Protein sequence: CASTPSGKGYEQYF.

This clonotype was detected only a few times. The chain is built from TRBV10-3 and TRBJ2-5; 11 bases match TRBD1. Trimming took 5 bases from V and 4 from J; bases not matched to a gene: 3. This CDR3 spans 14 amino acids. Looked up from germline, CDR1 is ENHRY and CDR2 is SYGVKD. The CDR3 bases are TGTGCCATCAGTCCGGGACAGGGGGGAGAGACCCAGTACTTC. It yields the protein CAISPGQGGETQYF.

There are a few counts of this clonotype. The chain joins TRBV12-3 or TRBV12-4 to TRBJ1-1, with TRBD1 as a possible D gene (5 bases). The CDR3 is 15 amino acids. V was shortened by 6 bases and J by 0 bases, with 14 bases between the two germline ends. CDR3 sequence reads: CASSLTPTVNTEAFF. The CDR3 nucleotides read TGTGCCAGCAGCCTAACCCCGACAGTGAACACTGAAGCTTTCTTT.

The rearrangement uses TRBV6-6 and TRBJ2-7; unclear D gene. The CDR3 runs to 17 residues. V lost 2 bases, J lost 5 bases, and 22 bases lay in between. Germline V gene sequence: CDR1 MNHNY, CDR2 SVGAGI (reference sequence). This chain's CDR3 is CASSYRARALLDHEQYF. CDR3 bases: TGTGCCAGCAGTTACAGGGCTCGGGCGCTCCTAGACCACGAGCAGTACTTC.

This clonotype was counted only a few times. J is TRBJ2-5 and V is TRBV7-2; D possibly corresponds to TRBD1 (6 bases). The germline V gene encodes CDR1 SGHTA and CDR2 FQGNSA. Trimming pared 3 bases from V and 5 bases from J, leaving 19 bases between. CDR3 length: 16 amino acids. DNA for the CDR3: TGTGCCAGCAGCTTCGGGTCCAGGGGTATTGAGGAGACCCAGTACTTC. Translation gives CASSFGSRGIEETQYF.